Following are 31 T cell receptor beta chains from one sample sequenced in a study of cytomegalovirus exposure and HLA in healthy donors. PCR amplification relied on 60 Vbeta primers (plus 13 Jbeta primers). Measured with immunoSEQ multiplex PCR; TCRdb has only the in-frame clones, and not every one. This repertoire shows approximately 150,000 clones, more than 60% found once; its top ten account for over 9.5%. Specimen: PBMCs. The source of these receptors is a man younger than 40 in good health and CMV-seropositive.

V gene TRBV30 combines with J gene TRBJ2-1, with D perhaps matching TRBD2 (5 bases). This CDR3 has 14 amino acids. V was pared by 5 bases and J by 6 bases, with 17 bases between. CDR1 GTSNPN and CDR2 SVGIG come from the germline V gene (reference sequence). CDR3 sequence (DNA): TGTGCCTGGGGTGACTGGAGGCGTCGCAATGAGCAGTTCTTC. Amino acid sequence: CAWGDWRRRNEQFF. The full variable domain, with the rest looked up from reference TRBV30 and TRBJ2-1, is SQTIHQWPATLVQPVGSPLSLECTVEGTSNPNLYWYRQAAGRGLQLLFYSVGIGQISSEVPQNLSASRPQDRQFILSSKKLLLSDSGFYLCAWGDWRRRNEQFFGPGTRLTVL.

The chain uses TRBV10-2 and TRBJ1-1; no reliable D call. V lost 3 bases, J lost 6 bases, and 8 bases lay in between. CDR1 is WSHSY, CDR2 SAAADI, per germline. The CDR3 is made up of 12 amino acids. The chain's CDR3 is CASSEAAPEAFF. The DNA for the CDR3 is TGCGCCAGCAGTGAAGCAGCGCCTGAAGCTTTCTTT.

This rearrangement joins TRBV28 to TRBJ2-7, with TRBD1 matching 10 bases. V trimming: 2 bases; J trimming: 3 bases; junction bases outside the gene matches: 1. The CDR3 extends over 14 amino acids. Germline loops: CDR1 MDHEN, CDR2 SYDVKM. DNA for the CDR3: TGTGCCAGCAGTTTAGGGACAGGGGTCTACGAGCAGTACTTC. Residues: CASSLGTGVYEQYF.

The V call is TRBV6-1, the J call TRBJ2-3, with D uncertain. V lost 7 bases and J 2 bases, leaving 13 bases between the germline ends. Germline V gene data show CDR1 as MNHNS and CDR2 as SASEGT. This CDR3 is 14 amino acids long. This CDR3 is CASTESVPTDTQYF. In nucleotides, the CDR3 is TGTGCCAGCACCGAATCGGTGCCCACAGATACGCAGTATTTT.

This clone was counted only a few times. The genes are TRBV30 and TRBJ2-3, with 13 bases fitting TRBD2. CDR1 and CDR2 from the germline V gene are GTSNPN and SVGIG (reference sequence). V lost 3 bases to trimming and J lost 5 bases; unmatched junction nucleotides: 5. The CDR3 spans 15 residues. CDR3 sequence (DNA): TGTGCCTGGAGCAGGACTAGCGGGAGTGAAGATACGCAGTATTTT. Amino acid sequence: CAWSRTSGSEDTQYF.

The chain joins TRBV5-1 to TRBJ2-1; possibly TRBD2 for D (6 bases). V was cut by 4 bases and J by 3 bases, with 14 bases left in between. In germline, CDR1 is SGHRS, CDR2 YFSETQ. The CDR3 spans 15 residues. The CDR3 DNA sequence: TGCGCCAGCAGCGTTACTAGCTCCTACTACAATGAGCAGTTCTTC. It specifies CASSVTSSYYNEQFF. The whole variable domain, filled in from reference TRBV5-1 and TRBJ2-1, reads KAGVTQTPRYLIKTRGQQVTLSCSPISGHRSVSWYQQTPGQGLQFLFEYFSETQRNKGNFPGRFSGRQFSNSRSEMNVSTLELGDSALYLCASSVTSSYYNEQFFGPGTRLTVL.

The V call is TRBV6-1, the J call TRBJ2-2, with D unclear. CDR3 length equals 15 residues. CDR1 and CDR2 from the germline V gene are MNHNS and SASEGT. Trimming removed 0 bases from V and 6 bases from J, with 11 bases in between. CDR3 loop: CASSEALLGAGELFF. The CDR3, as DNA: TGTGCCAGCAGTGAAGCGCTTCTTGGAGCCGGGGAGCTGTTTTTT.

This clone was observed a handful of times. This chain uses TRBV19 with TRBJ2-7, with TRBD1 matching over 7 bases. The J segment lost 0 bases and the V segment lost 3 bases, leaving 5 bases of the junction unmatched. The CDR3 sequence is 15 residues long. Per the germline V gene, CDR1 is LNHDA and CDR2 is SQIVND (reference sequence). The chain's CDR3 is CASSIPGQSSYEQYF. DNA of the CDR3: TGTGCCAGTAGTATTCCGGGACAGTCCTCCTACGAGCAGTACTTC.

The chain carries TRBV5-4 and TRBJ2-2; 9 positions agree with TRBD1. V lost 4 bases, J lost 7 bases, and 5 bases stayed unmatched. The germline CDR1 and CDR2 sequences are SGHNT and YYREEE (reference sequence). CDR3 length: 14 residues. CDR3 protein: CASSIGTGIGELFF. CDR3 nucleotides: TGTGCCAGCAGCATAGGGACAGGGATCGGGGAGCTGTTTTTT.

CDR3 region: CASSLASGEPNEKLFF. The CDR3 nucleotides read TGTGCCAGCAGCCTGGCCTCAGGGGAACCTAATGAAAAACTGTTTTTT. The J gene is TRBJ1-4, the V gene TRBV7-6, with D perhaps matching TRBD1 (6 bases). The CDR3 consists of 16 residues. V lost 5 bases to trimming and J lost 3 bases, with 16 bases between them. Germline V gene data show CDR1 as SGHVS and CDR2 as FNYEAQ.

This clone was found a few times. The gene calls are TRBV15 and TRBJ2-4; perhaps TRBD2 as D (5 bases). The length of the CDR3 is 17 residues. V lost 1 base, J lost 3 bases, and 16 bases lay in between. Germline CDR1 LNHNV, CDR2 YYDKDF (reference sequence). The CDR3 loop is CATSRGLGADGKNIQYF. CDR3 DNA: TGTGCCACCAGCAGAGGACTGGGAGCAGATGGCAAAAACATTCAGTACTTC.

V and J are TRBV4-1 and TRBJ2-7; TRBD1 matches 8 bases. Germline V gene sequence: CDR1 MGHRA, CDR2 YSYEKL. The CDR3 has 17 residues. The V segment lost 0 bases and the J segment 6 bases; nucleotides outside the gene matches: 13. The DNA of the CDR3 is TGCGCCAGCAGCCAAGATTCCGGGACAGGAGGGGGAAGCGAGCAGTACTTC. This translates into CASSQDSGTGGGSEQYF.

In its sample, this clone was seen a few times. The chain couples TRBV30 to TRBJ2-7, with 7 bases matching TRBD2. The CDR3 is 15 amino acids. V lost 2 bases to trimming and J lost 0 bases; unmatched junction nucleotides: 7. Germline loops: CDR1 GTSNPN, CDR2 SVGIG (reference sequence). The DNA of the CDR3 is TGTGCCTGGAGTCGTGGGGAGGGGAGCTCCTACGAGCAGTACTTC. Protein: CAWSRGEGSSYEQYF.

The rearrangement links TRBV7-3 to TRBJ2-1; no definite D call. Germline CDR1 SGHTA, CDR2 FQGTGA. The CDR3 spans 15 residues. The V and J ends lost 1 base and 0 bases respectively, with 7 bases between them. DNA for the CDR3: TGTGCCAGCAGCTTAAGTGAGAGCTCCTACAATGAGCAGTTCTTC. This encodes CASSLSESSYNEQFF.

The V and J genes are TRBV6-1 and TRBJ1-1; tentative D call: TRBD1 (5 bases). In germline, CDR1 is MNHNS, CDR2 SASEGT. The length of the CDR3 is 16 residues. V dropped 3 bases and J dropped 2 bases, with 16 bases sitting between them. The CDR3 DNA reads TGTGCCAGCAGTGAGCGGGGCAGGGCCCAAAACACTGAAGCTTTCTTT. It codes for CASSERGRAQNTEAFF.

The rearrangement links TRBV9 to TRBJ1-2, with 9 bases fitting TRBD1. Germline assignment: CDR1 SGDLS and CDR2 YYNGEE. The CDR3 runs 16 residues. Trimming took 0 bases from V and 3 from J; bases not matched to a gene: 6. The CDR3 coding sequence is TGTGCCAGCAGCGTAGGAGGGACAGGGTACTACTATGGCTACACCTTC. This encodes CASSVGGTGYYYGYTF.

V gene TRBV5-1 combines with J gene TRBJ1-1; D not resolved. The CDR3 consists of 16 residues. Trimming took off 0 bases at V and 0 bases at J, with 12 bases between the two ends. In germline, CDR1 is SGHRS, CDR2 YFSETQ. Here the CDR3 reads CASSLDRITVNTEAFF. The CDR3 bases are TGCGCCAGCAGCTTGGACCGCATTACAGTGAACACTGAAGCTTTCTTT. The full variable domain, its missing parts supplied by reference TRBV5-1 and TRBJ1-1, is KAGVTQTPRYLIKTRGQQVTLSCSPISGHRSVSWYQQTPGQGLQFLFEYFSETQRNKGNFPGRFSGRQFSNSRSEMNVSTLELGDSALYLCASSLDRITVNTEAFFGQGTRLTVV.

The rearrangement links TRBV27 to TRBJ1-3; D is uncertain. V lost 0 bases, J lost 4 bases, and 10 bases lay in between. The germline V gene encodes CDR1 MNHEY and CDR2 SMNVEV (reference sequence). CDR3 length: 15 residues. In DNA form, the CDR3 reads TGTGCCAGCAGTTTATCGGCACGTCCGGGAAACACCATATATTTT. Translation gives CASSLSARPGNTIYF.

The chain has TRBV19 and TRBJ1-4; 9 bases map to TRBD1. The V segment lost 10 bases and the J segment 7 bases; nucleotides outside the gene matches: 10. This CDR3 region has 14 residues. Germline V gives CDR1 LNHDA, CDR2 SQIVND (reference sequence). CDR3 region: CATEQGAVGEKLFF. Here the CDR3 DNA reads TGTGCCACCGAACAGGGGGCCGTCGGTGAAAAACTGTTTTTT.

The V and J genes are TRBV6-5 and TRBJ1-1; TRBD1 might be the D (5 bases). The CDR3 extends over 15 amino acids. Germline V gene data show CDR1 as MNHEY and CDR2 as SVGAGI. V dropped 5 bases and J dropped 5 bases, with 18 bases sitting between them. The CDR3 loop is CASSTGWAGRTEAFF. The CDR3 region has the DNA TGTGCCAGCAGTACAGGCTGGGCAGGGCGGACTGAAGCTTTCTTT.

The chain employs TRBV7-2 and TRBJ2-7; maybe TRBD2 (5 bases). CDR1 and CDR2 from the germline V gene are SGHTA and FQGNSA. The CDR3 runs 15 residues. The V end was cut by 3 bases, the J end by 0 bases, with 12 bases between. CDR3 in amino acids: CASSLSGSASYEQYF. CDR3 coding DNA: TGTGCCAGCAGCTTGAGTGGTAGCGCCTCCTACGAGCAGTACTTC.

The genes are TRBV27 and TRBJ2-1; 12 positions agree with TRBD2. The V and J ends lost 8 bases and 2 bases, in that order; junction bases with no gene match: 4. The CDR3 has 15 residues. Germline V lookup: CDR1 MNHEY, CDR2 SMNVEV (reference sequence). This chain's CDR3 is CASFRLAGAYNEQFF. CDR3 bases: TGTGCCAGCTTCAGACTAGCGGGAGCCTACAATGAGCAGTTCTTC.

CDR3 coding DNA: TGTGCCAGCAGCTCCACTAGCGGGAATAACAATGAGCAGTTCTTC. Its protein product is CASSSTSGNNNEQFF. The chain recombines TRBV7-3 with TRBJ2-1; TRBD2 agrees at 10 bases. V was clipped by 4 bases and J by 5 bases; unmatched bases: 5. This CDR3 has 15 amino acids. Per germline, CDR1 SGHTA and CDR2 FQGTGA.

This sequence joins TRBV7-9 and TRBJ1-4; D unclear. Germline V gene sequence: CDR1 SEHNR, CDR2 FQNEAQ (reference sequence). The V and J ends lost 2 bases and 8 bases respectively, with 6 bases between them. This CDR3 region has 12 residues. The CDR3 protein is CASSLLAEKLFF. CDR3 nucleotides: TGTGCCAGCAGCTTATTGGCCGAAAAACTGTTTTTT.

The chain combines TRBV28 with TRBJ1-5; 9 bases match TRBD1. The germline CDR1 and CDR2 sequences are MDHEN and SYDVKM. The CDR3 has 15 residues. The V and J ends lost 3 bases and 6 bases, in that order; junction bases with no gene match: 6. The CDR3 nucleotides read TGTGCCAGCAGTTTCATCGGGACAGGGAGTCAGCCCCAGCATTTT. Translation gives CASSFIGTGSQPQHF.

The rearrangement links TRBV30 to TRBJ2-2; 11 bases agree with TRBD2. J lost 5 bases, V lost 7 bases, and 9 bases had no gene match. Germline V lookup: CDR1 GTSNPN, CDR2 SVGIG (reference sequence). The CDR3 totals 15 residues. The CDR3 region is CALTSGRVGTGELFF. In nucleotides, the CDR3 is TGTGCCTTAACTAGCGGGAGAGTCGGAACCGGGGAGCTGTTTTTT. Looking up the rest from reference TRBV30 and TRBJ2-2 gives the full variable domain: SQTIHQWPATLVQPVGSPLSLECTVEGTSNPNLYWYRQAAGRGLQLLFYSVGIGQISSEVPQNLSASRPQDRQFILSSKKLLLSDSGFYLCALTSGRVGTGELFFGEGSRLTVL.

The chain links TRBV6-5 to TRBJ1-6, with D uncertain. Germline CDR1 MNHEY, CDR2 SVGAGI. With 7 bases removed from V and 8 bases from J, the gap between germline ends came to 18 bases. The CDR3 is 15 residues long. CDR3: CASTHTGYRDSPLHF. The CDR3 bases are TGTGCCAGCACTCATACCGGATATCGGGATTCACCCCTCCACTTT.

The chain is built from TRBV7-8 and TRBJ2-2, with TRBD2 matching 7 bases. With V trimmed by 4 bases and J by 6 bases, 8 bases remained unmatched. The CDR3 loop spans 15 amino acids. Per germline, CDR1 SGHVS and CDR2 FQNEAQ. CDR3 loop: CASSYWSREAGELFF. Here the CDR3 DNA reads TGTGCCAGCAGCTATTGGAGTCGGGAGGCCGGGGAGCTGTTTTTT.

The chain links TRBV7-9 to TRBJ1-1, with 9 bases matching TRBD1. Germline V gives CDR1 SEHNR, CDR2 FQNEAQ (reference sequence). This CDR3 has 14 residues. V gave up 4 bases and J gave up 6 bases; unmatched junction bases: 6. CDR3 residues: CASSYRQGGPEAFF. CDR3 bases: TGTGCCAGCAGCTACCGACAGGGGGGCCCTGAAGCTTTCTTT.

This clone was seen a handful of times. The CDR3 here is CAWSVREYLGEQYF. CDR3 bases: TGTGCCTGGAGTGTACGGGAGTATTTAGGCGAGCAGTACTTC. The rearrangement links TRBV30 to TRBJ2-7; a possible D gene is TRBD2 (6 bases). The CDR3 extends over 14 amino acids. The germline gives CDR1 GTSNPN, CDR2 SVGIG (reference sequence). The V and J ends lost 0 bases and 6 bases respectively, with 15 bases between them.

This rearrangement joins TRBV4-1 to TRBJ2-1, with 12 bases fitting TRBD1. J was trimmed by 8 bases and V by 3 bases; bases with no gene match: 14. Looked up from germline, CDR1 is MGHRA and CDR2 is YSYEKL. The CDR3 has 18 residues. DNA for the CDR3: TGCGCCAGCAGCCACCAAATCACCGGGACAGGGGGCTATTATGAGCAGTTCTTC. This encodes CASSHQITGTGGYYEQFF.